The 29 T cell receptor beta chains in this list originate from one sample, sequenced in a study of blood T cell repertoires in COVID-19. Libraries were prepared by immunoSEQ multiplex PCR; TCRdb keeps only in-frame clonotypes and omits some of them. Of 85,000 to 130,000 clones in the sample, roughly 82% were seen once. The specimen was peripheral blood. These receptors all stem from a man aged 55 to 69 with acute or convalescent COVID-19.

The chain links TRBV18 to TRBJ2-5, with D possibly TRBD2 on 5 matching bases. Deletions cut 2 bases from V and 4 bases from J, with 5 bases between. The CDR3 consists of 12 residues. Germline CDR1 reads KGHSH; CDR2 reads LQKENI. The CDR3 DNA sequence: TGTGCCAGCTCACCAGAGGGAGAGACCCAGTACTTC. Translating gives CASSPEGETQYF.

Notes on this clone: Within the sample, other DNA sequences also encode this same CDR3. The chain links TRBV7-9 to TRBJ2-3, with 7 bases that match TRBD2. Germline V gene data show CDR1 as SEHNR and CDR2 as FQNEAQ (reference sequence). The CDR3 sequence is 15 residues long. V was clipped by 3 bases and J by 0 bases; unmatched bases: 3. As DNA, the CDR3 is TGTGCCAGCAGCTTGGTAGCGGGTAGCACAGATACGCAGTATTTT. This sequence encodes CASSLVAGSTDTQYF.

The chain has TRBV19 and TRBJ1-5; a possible D gene is TRBD1 (5 bases). Germline V lookup: CDR1 LNHDA, CDR2 SQIVND (reference sequence). The CDR3 has 17 residues. The V end was cut by 4 bases, the J end by 6 bases, with 22 bases between. CDR3 in DNA: TGTGCCAGTAGTAGAGGTCCGGGGGGAGGGACGGTTCAGCCCCAGCATTTT. Protein sequence: CASSRGPGGGTVQPQHF.

A word on this clone: One end of the junction is discordant with germline, which a read error may explain. The chain is built from TRBV6-1 and TRBJ1-5; 9 positions agree with TRBD1. Germline assignment: CDR1 MNHNS and CDR2 SASEGT. The CDR3 covers 14 residues. CDR3 protein: CASREGQGWQPQHF. The CDR3 region has the DNA TGTGCCAGCCGTGAAGGACAGGGGTGGCAGCCCCAGCATTTT.

The sample holds a few counts of this clone. The chain recombines TRBV7-2 with TRBJ1-3; a possible D gene is TRBD1 (6 bases). Trimming took 4 bases from V and 0 from J, leaving 10 bases between them. The CDR3 contains 15 residues. The germline V gene has CDR1 SGHTA and CDR2 FQGNSA. CDR3 sequence (DNA): TGTGCCAGCAGCTATACGGACAGCTCTGGAAACACCATATATTTT. Its translation: CASSYTDSSGNTIYF.

V is TRBV18 and J is TRBJ1-1; TRBD1 matches 11 bases. The CDR3 contains 13 residues. Germline V gives CDR1 KGHSH, CDR2 LQKENI. V lost 6 bases, J lost 4 bases, and 1 base stayed unmatched. CDR3 nucleotide sequence: TGTGCCAGCTCCGGGACAGGGGGCACTGAAGCTTTCTTT. As protein: CASSGTGGTEAFF.

This CDR3 is CASSSPLGLWGDSYGYTF. The DNA for the CDR3 is TGTGCCAGCAGCTCCCCCCTAGGCCTTTGGGGAGATTCGTATGGCTACACCTTC. The V call is TRBV7-2, the J call TRBJ1-2; no reliable D call. CDR3 length: 18 amino acids. CDR1 is SGHTA, CDR2 FQGNSA, per germline. V was cut by 4 bases and J by 5 bases, with 26 bases left in between.

In this sample, this clone turned up once. V gene TRBV3-1 (or the pseudogene TRBV3-2) combines with J gene TRBJ1-2; no clear D gene. This CDR3 is built from 15 residues. CDR1 is LGHDT, CDR2 YNNKEL, per germline (reference sequence). The V end was cut by 3 bases, the J end by 4 bases, with 15 bases between. CDR3 residues: CASSHAPVPLYGYTF. The CDR3 DNA reads as TGTGCCAGCAGCCACGCCCCGGTTCCCCTCTATGGCTACACCTTC.

As regards this clone: Additional DNA sequences in this sample encode the identical CDR3. The chain has TRBV18 and TRBJ1-1; 8 bases align to TRBD1. Germline loops: CDR1 KGHSH, CDR2 LQKENI. CDR3 size: 14 residues. With 6 bases clipped from V and 0 bases from J, the junction kept 3 bases outside the gene matches. CDR3 region: CASSRQGMNTEAFF. CDR3 in DNA: TGTGCCAGCTCCCGACAGGGGATGAACACTGAAGCTTTCTTT. The variable domain in full, completed from reference TRBV18 and TRBJ1-1, reads NAGVMQNPRHLVRRRGQEARLRCSPMKGHSHVYWYRQLPEEGLKFMVYLQKENIIDESGMPKERFSAEFPKEGPSILRIQQVVRGDSAAYFCASSRQGMNTEAFFGQGTRLTVV.

The table lists this clone with a few counts. V usage is TRBV7-3 and J usage is TRBJ2-2; 9 bases agree with TRBD1. CDR1 is SGHTA and CDR2 is FQGTGA in the germline V gene. Germline trimming cut 4 bases from V and 7 bases from J; bases unmatched to any gene: 10. This CDR3 comprises 16 residues. CDR3 DNA: TGTGCCAGCAGCTCCGGACAGGGGAGAAGGAACGGGGAGCTGTTTTTT. It is translated as CASSSGQGRRNGELFF.

The chain is built from TRBV28 and TRBJ1-4; weak D call: TRBD1 (6 bases). V was shortened by 5 bases and J by 7 bases, with 23 bases between the two germline ends. CDR3 length: 17 residues. Germline V gives CDR1 MDHEN, CDR2 SYDVKM. The DNA of the CDR3 is TGTGCCAGCAGTGACTCGTCAGGGGTCGCGTATGGTGAAAAACTGTTTTTT. Translation gives CASSDSSGVAYGEKLFF.

The chain joins TRBV20-1 to TRBJ2-1, with TRBD1 matching 12 bases. V was pared by 3 bases and J by 0 bases, with 9 bases of the junction left unmatched. From germline, CDR1 is DFQATT and CDR2 SNEGSKA (reference sequence). The CDR3 is 18 residues long. The CDR3 coding sequence is TGCAGTGCTAGTGGACCGGGACAGGGGGCCTTCTCCTACAATGAGCAGTTCTTC. It translates to CSASGPGQGAFSYNEQFF.

The chain joins TRBV19 to TRBJ2-6, with D unclear. The CDR3 is 14 amino acids. Trimming pared 7 bases from V and 0 bases from J, leaving 7 bases between. Germline V gene sequence: CDR1 LNHDA, CDR2 SQIVND (reference sequence). This chain's CDR3 is CASKRPSGANVLTF. The CDR3 DNA reads as TGTGCCAGTAAGAGGCCCTCTGGGGCCAACGTCCTGACTTTC. Full variable domain (remainder filled in from reference TRBV19 and TRBJ2-6): DGGITQSPKYLFRKEGQNVTLSCEQNLNHDAMYWYRQDPGQGLRLIYYSQIVNDFQKGDIAEGYSVSREKKESFPLTVTSAQKNPTAFYLCASKRPSGANVLTFGAGSRLTVL.

This chain connects TRBV30 to TRBJ2-1, with D possibly being TRBD2 (5 bases). This CDR3 contains 13 residues. Germline lookup yields CDR1 GTSNPN and CDR2 SVGIG (reference sequence). Deletions cut 6 bases from V and 7 bases from J, with 16 bases between. CDR3 sequence: CACSRGFSNEQFF. DNA of the CDR3: TGTGCCTGTTCCCGGGGATTTTCAAATGAGCAGTTCTTC.

The rearrangement links TRBV27 to TRBJ2-7, with D possibly being TRBD1 (6 bases). V was clipped by 2 bases and J by 3 bases, with 11 bases between them. The germline V gene encodes CDR1 MNHEY and CDR2 SMNVEV (reference sequence). The CDR3 consists of 14 residues. CDR3 sequence: CASSLNNRVYEQYF. CDR3 nucleotides: TGTGCCAGCAGTTTAAATAACAGGGTCTACGAGCAGTACTTC.

The V and J genes are TRBV30 and TRBJ1-1; tentatively, D is TRBD1 (6 bases). The V end was cut by 2 bases, the J end by 4 bases, with 14 bases between. The CDR3 runs to 14 residues. The V gene's germline CDR1 is GTSNPN and CDR2 SVGIG (reference sequence). Here the CDR3 DNA reads TGTGCCTGGAGTCTGCAGGGGAGGGTCACTGAAGCTTTCTTT. Residues: CAWSLQGRVTEAFF.

The rearrangement uses TRBV7-2 and TRBJ1-1, with 7 positions matching TRBD1. Germline CDR1 SGHTA, CDR2 FQGNSA. J was trimmed by 0 bases and V by 5 bases; bases with no gene match: 3. The CDR3 covers 14 residues. The CDR3 DNA is TGTGCCAGCAGCATAGGGGGCCTGAACACTGAAGCTTTCTTT. Translating gives CASSIGGLNTEAFF.

The table lists this clone with a count of one. J is TRBJ2-5 and V is TRBV5-1; D unclear. Germline V gene sequence: CDR1 SGHRS, CDR2 YFSETQ. The CDR3 loop spans 14 amino acids. Trimming took off 2 bases at V and 1 base at J, with 9 bases between the two ends. CDR3 protein: CASSLQKIQETQYF. For the CDR3, the DNA is TGCGCCAGCAGCTTACAGAAGATCCAAGAGACCCAGTACTTC.

The chain combines TRBV5-5 with TRBJ1-3; 9 bases are a match to TRBD1. Unmatched junction bases numbered 7, after V lost 7 bases and J lost 2 bases. The CDR3 has 15 residues. Germline V gives CDR1 SGHKS, CDR2 YYEKEE (reference sequence). Here the CDR3 DNA reads TGTGCCAGCGGTACAGGGGGCACAACTGGAAACACCATATATTTT. Amino acids: CASGTGGTTGNTIYF.

This clone was detected once. The V and J genes are TRBV5-1 and TRBJ2-3; TRBD2 aligns across 11 bases. Germline loops: CDR1 SGHRS, CDR2 YFSETQ. Trimming took 4 bases from V and 3 from J; bases not matched to a gene: 4. This CDR3 has 15 residues. The CDR3: CASSLSSGGTDTQYF. DNA for the CDR3: TGCGCCAGCAGCCTCTCTAGCGGGGGGACAGATACGCAGTATTTT.

The J gene is TRBJ2-5, the V gene TRBV11-3, with D perhaps matching TRBD2 (5 bases). The V end lost 7 bases, the J end lost 2 bases, and 11 bases lay between the germline ends. The CDR3 has 13 amino acids. Germline V gene data show CDR1 as SGHNT and CDR2 as YENEEA. The CDR3 loop is CASKRAIQETQYF. DNA for the CDR3: TGTGCCAGCAAGAGGGCTATTCAAGAGACCCAGTACTTC.

The genes are TRBV5-6 and TRBJ2-6; D gene ambiguous. CDR3 length: 14 residues. Per the germline V gene, CDR1 is SGHDT and CDR2 is YYEEEE. V dropped 2 bases and J dropped 0 bases, with 3 bases sitting between them. CDR3 sequence: CASSFSSGANVLTF. CDR3 DNA: TGTGCCAGCAGCTTTAGCTCTGGGGCCAACGTCCTGACTTTC.

This rearrangement joins TRBV2 to TRBJ1-2; weak D call: TRBD1 (6 bases). This CDR3 spans 15 amino acids. V was trimmed by 1 base and J by 4 bases, leaving 13 bases between them. Germline V CDR1 and CDR2: SNHLY, FYNNEI. The CDR3 is CASSEGGRGGYGYTF. The CDR3 nucleotides are TGTGCCAGCAGTGAAGGAGGCAGAGGGGGCTATGGCTACACCTTC.

The sample holds one count of this clone. The limits of the CDR3 on the DNA are not certain, so only TCRdb's listed CDR3 is given. The gene calls are TRBV18 and TRBJ2-6; the table's D call of TRBD1 was not tested on the DNA. Per the germline V gene, CDR1 is KGHSH and CDR2 is LQKENI. The CDR3 extends over 16 residues, inclusive of both ends. The chain's CDR3 is CASSPAGVPGANVLTF.

This clone appeared a single time. The rearrangement links TRBV7-3 to TRBJ1-6; no definite D call. The V and J ends lost 4 bases and 2 bases respectively, with 9 bases between them. Germline loops: CDR1 SGHTA, CDR2 FQGTGA. The CDR3 is 15 residues long. The CDR3 loop reads CASSSGSTYNSPLHF. CDR3 bases: TGTGCCAGCAGCTCGGGATCGACCTATAATTCACCCCTCCACTTT.

This sequence joins TRBV7-3 and TRBJ1-1, with 8 bases lining up with TRBD1. The CDR3 totals 18 residues. Germline V gives CDR1 SGHTA, CDR2 FQGTGA. Unmatched junction bases numbered 10, after V lost 1 base and J lost 0 bases. The CDR3 nucleotides are TGTGCCAGCAGCTTAAGGGCCGGGACAGGAAACCTGAACACTGAAGCTTTCTTT. Its translation: CASSLRAGTGNLNTEAFF.

The V gene is TRBV5-1, the J gene TRBJ1-1, with D possibly being TRBD1 (5 bases). Germline V gene lookup returns CDR1 SGHRS and CDR2 YFSETQ. V was clipped by 0 bases and J by 1 base, with 19 bases between them. The CDR3 consists of 18 residues. The CDR3 sequence is CASSLGYKSGSQNTEAFF. For the CDR3, the DNA is TGCGCCAGCAGCTTGGGATACAAATCAGGGTCCCAGAACACTGAAGCTTTCTTT.

The chain recombines TRBV7-9 with TRBJ2-1; the D gene is possibly TRBD1 (5 bases). Trimming stripped 5 bases from V and 4 bases from J, with 6 bases between. This CDR3 has 12 amino acids. Germline V gene lookup returns CDR1 SEHNR and CDR2 FQNEAQ (reference sequence). CDR3 coding DNA: TGTGCCAGCAGCCGACAGTACAATGAGCAGTTCTTC. It encodes CASSRQYNEQFF.

The chain has TRBV19 and TRBJ2-7; TRBD1 aligns across 10 bases. Per germline, CDR1 LNHDA and CDR2 SQIVND (reference sequence). V lost 6 bases, J lost 5 bases, and 10 bases stayed unmatched. The CDR3 length is 15 residues. DNA of the CDR3: TGTGCCAGTAGACTGAAGGGGGACAGGGGTAACGAGCAGTACTTC. Translated, it gives CASRLKGDRGNEQYF.